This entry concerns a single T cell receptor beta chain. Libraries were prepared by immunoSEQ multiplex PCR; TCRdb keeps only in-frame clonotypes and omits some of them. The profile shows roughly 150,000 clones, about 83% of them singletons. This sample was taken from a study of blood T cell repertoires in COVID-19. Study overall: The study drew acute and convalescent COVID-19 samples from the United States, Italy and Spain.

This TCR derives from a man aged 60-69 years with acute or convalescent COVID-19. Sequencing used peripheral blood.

The CDR3 here is CASSAVTGYQETQYF. CDR3 nucleotide sequence: TGTGCCAGCAGCGCCGTTACAGGGTACCAAGAGACCCAGTACTTC. The rearrangement joins TRBV9 to TRBJ2-5, with TRBD1 as a possible D gene (6 bases). The germline gives CDR1 SGDLS, CDR2 YYNGEE. The CDR3 runs to 15 residues. The V end was cut by 3 bases, the J end by 0 bases, with 12 bases between.